The 6 T cell receptor beta chains below all came from one sample that was sequenced in a study of regulatory T cells in long-lasting Graves disease. Time point described: persistent/refractory GD, antithyroid drugs over 5 years with positive TRAb. Construction of the TCR library relied on RNA isolated from PBMCs. Construction of the TCR beta libraries employed iRepertoire HTBI primers in conjunction with Arm-PCR of CDR3 regions. From the multiplex PCR reads, TCRdb called clonotypes with MiXCR, one entry per CDR3 protein. The profile shows roughly 500,000 distinct CDR3 sequences, approximately 21% of them singletons. Here the sequenced sample was peripheral blood mononuclear cells (PBMCs), taken when the disease was refractory, from a patient treated with antithyroid drugs. The receptors come from a female donor with Graves disease.

This clonotype was counted ten times or more. This sequence joins TRBV7-3 and TRBJ1-1; weak D call: TRBD1 (6 bases). The CDR3 extends over 21 amino acids. Germline CDR1 SGHTA, CDR2 FQGTGA. V lost 5 bases, J lost 2 bases, and 33 bases lay in between. The DNA of the CDR3 is TGTGCCAGCAGCAAGACGAGGAGACAGGTGGGCCGGGGGCCCAAAAACACTGAAGCTTTCTTT. Its protein product is CASSKTRRQVGRGPKNTEAFF. The entire variable domain, with the rest obtained from reference TRBV7-3 and TRBJ1-1, is as follows: GAGVSQTPSNKVTEKGKYVELRCDPISGHTALYWYRQSLGQGPEFLIYFQGTGAADDSGLPNDRFFAVRPEGSVSTLKIQRTERGDSAVYLCASSKTRRQVGRGPKNTEAFFGQGTRLTVV.

There are many counts of this clonotype. This rearrangement joins TRBV15 to TRBJ1-6; 8 positions agree with TRBD1. The CDR3 is 14 residues long. The junction had 1 base not matched to a gene; V was cut back by 2 bases and J by 7 bases. The germline gives CDR1 LNHNV, CDR2 YYDKDF (reference sequence). The CDR3: CATSRRQGNSPLHF. The DNA of the CDR3 is TGTGCCACCAGCAGAAGACAGGGGAATTCACCCCTCCACTTT. The variable domain in full, completed from reference TRBV15 and TRBJ1-6, reads DAMVIQNPRYQVTQFGKPVTLSCSQTLNHNVMYWYQQKSSQAPKLLFHYYDKDFNNEADTPDNFQSRRPNTSFCFLDIRSPGLGDTAMYLCATSRRQGNSPLHFGNGTRLTVT.

Concerning this clonotype: A much larger clone lies a single base off, so this may be a read error. The rearrangement uses TRBV6-1 and TRBJ2-7, with D maybe TRBD1 (5 bases). CDR1 and CDR2 (germline): MNHNS, SASEGT. V lost 7 bases and J 6 bases, leaving 22 bases between the germline ends. The CDR3 spans 15 residues. The CDR3 reads CASTGMVNWGCEQYF. The CDR3 DNA is TGTGCCAGCACGGGTATGGTAAACTGGGGCTGCGAGCAGTACTTC.

The sample holds many counts of this clonotype. The chain combines TRBV20-1 with TRBJ1-1, with D possibly matching TRBD1 (5 bases). CDR3 length: 16 amino acids. Germline values: CDR1 DFQATT, CDR2 SNEGSKA (reference sequence). The V and J ends lost 6 bases and 4 bases respectively, with 24 bases between them. CDR3 sequence (DNA): TGCAGTGCGGGGGGGACTCCCCAGTGGGGAGGCACTGAAGCTTTCTTT. This codes for CSAGGTPQWGGTEAFF.

The chain links TRBV7-8 to TRBJ1-5; 8 nucleotides agree with TRBD1. The germline V gene has CDR1 SGHVS and CDR2 FQNEAQ. The length of the CDR3 is 12 residues. Trimming at V came to 8 bases and at J to 11 bases, leaving 8 bases not matched to a gene. The CDR3 DNA is TGTGCCAGCGCAACAGGGGGGAAGGCCCAGCATTTT. This sequence encodes CASATGGKAQHF.

This clonotype was detected ten times or more. The rearrangement uses TRBV5-1 and TRBJ2-7; D gene uncertain. CDR3 length: 14 amino acids. V gave up 0 bases and J gave up 2 bases, with 9 bases separating them. CDR1 is SGHRS and CDR2 is YFSETQ in the germline V gene. In DNA, the CDR3 is TGCGCCAGCAGCTTGGTTCATCCGACCTACGAGCAGTACTTC. Amino acid sequence: CASSLVHPTYEQYF. Full variable domain (outside the CDR3, taken from reference TRBV5-1 and TRBJ2-7): KAGVTQTPRYLIKTRGQQVTLSCSPISGHRSVSWYQQTPGQGLQFLFEYFSETQRNKGNFPGRFSGRQFSNSRSEMNVSTLELGDSALYLCASSLVHPTYEQYFGPGTRLTVT.